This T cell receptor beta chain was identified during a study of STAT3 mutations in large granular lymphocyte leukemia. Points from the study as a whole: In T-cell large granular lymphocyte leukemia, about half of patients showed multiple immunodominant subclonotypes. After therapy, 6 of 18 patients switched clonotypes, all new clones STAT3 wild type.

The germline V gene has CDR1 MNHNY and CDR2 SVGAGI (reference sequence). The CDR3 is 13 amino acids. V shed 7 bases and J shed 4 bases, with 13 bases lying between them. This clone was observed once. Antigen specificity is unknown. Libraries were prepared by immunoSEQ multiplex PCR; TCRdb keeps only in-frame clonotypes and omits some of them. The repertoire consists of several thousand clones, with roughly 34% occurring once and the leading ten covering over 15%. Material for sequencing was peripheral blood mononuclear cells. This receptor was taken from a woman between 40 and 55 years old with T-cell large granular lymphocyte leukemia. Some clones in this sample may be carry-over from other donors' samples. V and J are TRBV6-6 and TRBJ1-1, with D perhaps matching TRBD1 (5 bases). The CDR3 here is CASTPGASTEAFF. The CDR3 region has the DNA TGTGCCAGCACCCCCGGGGCCTCCACTGAAGCTTTCTTT.